This T cell receptor (beta chain) was retrieved from a study of blood T cell repertoires in COVID-19. Germline CDR1 is SQVTM and CDR2 is ANQGSEA. V lost 7 bases and J lost 8; bases outside the gene matches: 7. This CDR3 has 12 amino acids. This clone was detected once. The data were produced by immunoSEQ multiplex PCR, yet TCRdb's version contains in-frame clones alone and is incomplete. The data show some 210,000 clones, around 86% seen once. The rearrangement joins TRBV29-1 to TRBJ2-1; TRBD1 matches 8 bases. This receptor was identified in a woman between 45 and 65 years old with acute COVID-19. Source material: PBMCs or T cells enriched from blood (not recorded which). The DNA of the CDR3 is TGCAGCGAAAGGACAGGGAGACATGAGCAGTTCTTC. Translation: CSERTGRHEQFF.